This TCR beta chain was obtained from a study of shared clonotypes between healthy human individuals. Trimming removed 5 bases from V and 4 bases from J, with 17 bases in between. The CDR3 contains 15 residues. The germline CDR1 and CDR2 sequences are MNHNS and SASEGT. Samples underwent the assay at deep level. This table comes from immunoSEQ multiplex PCR, and its TCRdb copy is limited to in-frame clones, with some not included. Of around 2.1 million clones listed, approximately 94% are singletons. All of the donors resided in Nashville, Tennessee, and each was a Caucasian adult. In regard to this clone: Its antigen is as yet unknown.

Study-wide findings and caveats: Clonotype sharing among donors, it was expected, would be affected by sequencing depth. Non-shared clonotypes had lower generation probabilities than those shared by all four donors.

Source material: naive CD4+ T cells sorted from blood. Sample subset: CD45RA+ positively selected. The chain carries TRBV6-1 and TRBJ2-5; D possibly matches TRBD1 or TRBD2 (6 bases each). The sequence derives from a man aged 18 to 29 in good health. The CDR3 loop reads CASSSDSLGGETQYF. As DNA, the CDR3 is TGTGCCAGCAGTTCGGACAGCCTCGGGGGAGAGACCCAGTACTTC.